Detailed here is one TCR beta chain. Its target is unknown. Profiling relied on immunoSEQ multiplex PCR, and the TCRdb table lists in-frame clones only, not all of them. Of roughly 45,000 clones detected, over 75% appear once; the ten largest clones hold around 1.1%. The CDR3 consists of 11 residues. V was pared by 1 base and J by 5 bases, with 3 bases between. In germline, CDR1 is SGHDN, CDR2 FVKESK. This record comes from a study of memory B cells and T cells in multiple sclerosis. Separate sequencing covered autoproliferating (CFSE-dim) and non-proliferating (CFSE-high) T cells from stimulus-free culture. Cultures began with 5x10^7 CFSE-labeled PBMCs, unstimulated for around 7 days, with replicate wells pooled.

The receptor comes from a human donor with multiple sclerosis. The chain carries TRBV14 and TRBJ2-7; D remains unclear. The sequencing input was PBMCs from blood kept in culture. The CDR3 loop reads CASSQVNEQYF. Here the CDR3 DNA reads TGTGCCAGCAGCCAAGTAAACGAGCAGTACTTC.